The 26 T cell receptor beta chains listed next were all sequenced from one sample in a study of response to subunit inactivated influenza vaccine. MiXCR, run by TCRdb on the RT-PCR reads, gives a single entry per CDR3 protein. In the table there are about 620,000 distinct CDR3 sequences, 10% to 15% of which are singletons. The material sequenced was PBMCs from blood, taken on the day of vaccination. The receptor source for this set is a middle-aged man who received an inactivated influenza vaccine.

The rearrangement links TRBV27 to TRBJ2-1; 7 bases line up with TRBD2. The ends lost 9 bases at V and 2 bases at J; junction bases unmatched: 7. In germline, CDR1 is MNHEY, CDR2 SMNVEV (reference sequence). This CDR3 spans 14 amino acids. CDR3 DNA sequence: TGTGCCAGTCACCGGGGACTACCCTACAATGAGCAGTTCTTC. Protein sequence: CASHRGLPYNEQFF.

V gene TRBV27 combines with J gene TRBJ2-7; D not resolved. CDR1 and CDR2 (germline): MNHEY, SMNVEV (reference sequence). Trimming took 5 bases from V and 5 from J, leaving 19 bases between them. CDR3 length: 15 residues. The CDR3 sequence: CASSPPSNSLHEQYF. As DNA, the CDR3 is TGTGCCAGCAGTCCTCCTTCCAATTCCCTCCACGAGCAGTACTTC.

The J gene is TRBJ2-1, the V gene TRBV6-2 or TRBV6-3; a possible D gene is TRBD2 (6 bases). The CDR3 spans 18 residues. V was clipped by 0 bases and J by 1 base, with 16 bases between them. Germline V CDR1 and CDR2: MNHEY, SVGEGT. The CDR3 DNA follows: TGTGCCAGCAGTTACTCGAGGAATCGGGGGTTTTCCTACAATGAGCAGTTCTTC. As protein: CASSYSRNRGFSYNEQFF.

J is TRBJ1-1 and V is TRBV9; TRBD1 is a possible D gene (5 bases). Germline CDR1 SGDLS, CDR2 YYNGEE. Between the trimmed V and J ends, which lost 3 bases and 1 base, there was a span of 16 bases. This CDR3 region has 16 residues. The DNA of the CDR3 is TGTGCCAGCAGCGCCCTTGGGGGGGGAGCGAACACTGAAGCTTTCTTT. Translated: CASSALGGGANTEAFF.

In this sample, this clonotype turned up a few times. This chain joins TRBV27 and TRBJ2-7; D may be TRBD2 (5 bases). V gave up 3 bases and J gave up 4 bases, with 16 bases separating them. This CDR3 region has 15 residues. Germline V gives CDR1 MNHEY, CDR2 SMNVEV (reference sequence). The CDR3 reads CASSLVGENYYEQYF. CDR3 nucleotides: TGTGCCAGCAGTTTGGTGGGAGAAAACTATTACGAGCAGTACTTC.

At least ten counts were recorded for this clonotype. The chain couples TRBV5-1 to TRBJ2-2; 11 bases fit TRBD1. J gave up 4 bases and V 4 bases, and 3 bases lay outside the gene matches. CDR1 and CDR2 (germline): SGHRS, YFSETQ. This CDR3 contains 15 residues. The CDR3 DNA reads TGCGCCAGCAGCGGCGGGACAGGGGGCACCGGGGAGCTGTTTTTT. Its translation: CASSGGTGGTGELFF.

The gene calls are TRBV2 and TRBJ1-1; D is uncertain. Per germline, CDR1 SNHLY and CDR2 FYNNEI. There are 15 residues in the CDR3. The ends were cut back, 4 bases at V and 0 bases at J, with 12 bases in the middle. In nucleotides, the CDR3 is TGTGCCAGCAGTGGTCTGGGGTCGGTGAACACTGAAGCTTTCTTT. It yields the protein CASSGLGSVNTEAFF.

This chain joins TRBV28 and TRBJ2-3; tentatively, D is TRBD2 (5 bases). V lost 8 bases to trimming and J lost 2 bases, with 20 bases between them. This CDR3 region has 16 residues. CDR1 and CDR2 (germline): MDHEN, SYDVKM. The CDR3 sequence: CASGLRGLISTDTQYF. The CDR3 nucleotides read TGTGCCAGCGGATTAAGAGGGCTTATTTCCACAGATACGCAGTATTTT.

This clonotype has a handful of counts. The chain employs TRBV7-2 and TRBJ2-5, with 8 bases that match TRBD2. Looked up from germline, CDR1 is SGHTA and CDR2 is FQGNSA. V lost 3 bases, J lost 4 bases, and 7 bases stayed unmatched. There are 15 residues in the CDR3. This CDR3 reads CASSFNGGAIETQYF. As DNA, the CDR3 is TGTGCCAGCAGCTTCAACGGGGGGGCCATAGAGACCCAGTACTTC.

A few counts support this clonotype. CDR3 bases: TGCGCCAGCAGCTTGGATGGGCAGGGTGGTCTTGGCTACACCTTC. This translates into CASSLDGQGGLGYTF. The rearrangement joins TRBV5-1 to TRBJ1-2; D might be TRBD1 (5 bases). This CDR3 is 15 amino acids long. The germline V gene has CDR1 SGHRS and CDR2 YFSETQ. Trimming shortened V by 0 bases and J by 7 bases, and 16 bases separated the two germline ends. The full variable domain, its missing parts supplied by reference TRBV5-1 and TRBJ1-2, is KAGVTQTPRYLIKTRGQQVTLSCSPISGHRSVSWYQQTPGQGLQFLFEYFSETQRNKGNFPGRFSGRQFSNSRSEMNVSTLELGDSALYLCASSLDGQGGLGYTFGSGTRLTVV.

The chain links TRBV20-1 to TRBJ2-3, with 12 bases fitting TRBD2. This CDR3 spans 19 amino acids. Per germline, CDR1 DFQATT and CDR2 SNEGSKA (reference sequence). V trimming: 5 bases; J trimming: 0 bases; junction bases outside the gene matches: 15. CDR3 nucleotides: TGCAGTGCTTCGACGGGCTGGGGGACTAGCGGGTATAGCACAGATACGCAGTATTTT. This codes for CSASTGWGTSGYSTDTQYF.

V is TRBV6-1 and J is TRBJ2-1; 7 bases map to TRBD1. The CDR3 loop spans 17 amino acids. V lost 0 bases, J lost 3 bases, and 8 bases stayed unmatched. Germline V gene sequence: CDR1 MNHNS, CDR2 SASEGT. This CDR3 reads CASSEAAIGGLYNEQFF. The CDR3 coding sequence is TGTGCCAGCAGTGAAGCGGCAATAGGGGGCCTCTACAATGAGCAGTTCTTC.

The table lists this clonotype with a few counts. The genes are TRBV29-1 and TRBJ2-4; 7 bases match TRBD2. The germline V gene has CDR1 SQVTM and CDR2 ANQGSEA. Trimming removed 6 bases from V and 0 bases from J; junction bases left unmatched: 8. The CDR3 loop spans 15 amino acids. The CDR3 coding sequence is TGCAGCGTGGCGCCGGGAGGTCTAGCCAAAAACATTCAGTACTTC. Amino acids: CSVAPGGLAKNIQYF.

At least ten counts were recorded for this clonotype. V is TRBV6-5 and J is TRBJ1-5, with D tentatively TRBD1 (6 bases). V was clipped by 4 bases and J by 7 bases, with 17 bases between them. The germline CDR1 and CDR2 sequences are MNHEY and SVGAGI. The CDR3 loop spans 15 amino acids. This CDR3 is CASSSTGAFNQPQHF. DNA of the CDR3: TGTGCCAGCAGTTCGACAGGAGCATTTAACCAGCCCCAGCATTTT.

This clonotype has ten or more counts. CDR3 in amino acids: CASSLYRGPRENIQYF. CDR3 nucleotides: TGTGCCAGCAGCTTATACAGGGGGCCGAGGGAAAACATTCAGTACTTC. The chain couples TRBV7-9 to TRBJ2-4; 9 nucleotides agree with TRBD1. CDR3 length: 16 amino acids. V gave up 2 bases and J gave up 5 bases; unmatched junction bases: 7. Germline V CDR1 and CDR2: SEHNR, FQNEAQ (reference sequence).

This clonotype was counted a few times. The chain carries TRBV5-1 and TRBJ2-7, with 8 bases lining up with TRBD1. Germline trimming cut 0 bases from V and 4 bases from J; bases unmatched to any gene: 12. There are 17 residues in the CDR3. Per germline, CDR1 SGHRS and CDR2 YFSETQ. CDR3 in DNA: TGCGCCAGCAGCTTGGGGGCAGGGGGCCGGCGACCGTACGAGCAGTACTTC. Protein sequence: CASSLGAGGRRPYEQYF.

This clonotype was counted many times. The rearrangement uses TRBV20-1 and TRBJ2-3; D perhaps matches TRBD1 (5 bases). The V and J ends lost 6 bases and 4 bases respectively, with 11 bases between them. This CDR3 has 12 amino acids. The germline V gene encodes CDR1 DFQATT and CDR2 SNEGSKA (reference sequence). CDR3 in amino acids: CSAGTGSDTQYF. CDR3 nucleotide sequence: TGCAGTGCCGGTACAGGCTCAGATACGCAGTATTTT.

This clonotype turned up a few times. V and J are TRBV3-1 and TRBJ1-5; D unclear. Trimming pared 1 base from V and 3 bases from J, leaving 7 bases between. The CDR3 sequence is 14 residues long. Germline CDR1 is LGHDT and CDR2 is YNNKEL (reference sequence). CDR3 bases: TGTGCCAGCAGCCAAGGGACGTCCAATCAGCCCCAGCATTTT. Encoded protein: CASSQGTSNQPQHF.

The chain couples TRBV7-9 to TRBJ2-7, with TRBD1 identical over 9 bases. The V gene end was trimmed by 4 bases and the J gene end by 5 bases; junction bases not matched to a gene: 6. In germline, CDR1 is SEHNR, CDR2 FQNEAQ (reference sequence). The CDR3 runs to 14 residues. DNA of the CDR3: TGTGCCAGCAGCTCCACGGACAGGGGCCACGAGCAGTACTTC. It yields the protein CASSSTDRGHEQYF.

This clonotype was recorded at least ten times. The CDR3 protein is CASRSQGQETQYF. The CDR3 region has the DNA TGTGCCAGCAGGTCTCAGGGGCAAGAGACCCAGTACTTC. The chain couples TRBV12-3 or TRBV12-4 to TRBJ2-5, with TRBD1 as a possible D gene (6 bases). This CDR3 region has 13 residues. Trimming took 6 bases from V and 2 from J, leaving 10 bases between them.

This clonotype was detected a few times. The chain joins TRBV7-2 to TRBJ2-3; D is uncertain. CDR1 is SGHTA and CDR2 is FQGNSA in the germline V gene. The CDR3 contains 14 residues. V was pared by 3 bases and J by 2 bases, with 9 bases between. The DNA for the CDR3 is TGTGCCAGCAGCTTCGTAAGGACCACAGATACGCAGTATTTT. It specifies CASSFVRTTDTQYF. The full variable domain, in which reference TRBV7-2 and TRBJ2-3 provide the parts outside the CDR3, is GAGVSQSPSNKVTEKGKDVELRCDPISGHTALYWYRQSLGQGLEFLIYFQGNSAPDKSGLPSDRFSAERTGGSVSTLTIQRTQQEDSAVYLCASSFVRTTDTQYFGPGTRLTVL.

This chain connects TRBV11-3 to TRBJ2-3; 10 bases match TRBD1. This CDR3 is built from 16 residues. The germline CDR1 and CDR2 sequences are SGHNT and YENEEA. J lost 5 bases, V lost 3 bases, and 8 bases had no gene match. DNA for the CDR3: TGTGCCAGCAGCTTCCGGACAGGGGGGCCCGGAGATACGCAGTATTTT. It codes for CASSFRTGGPGDTQYF.

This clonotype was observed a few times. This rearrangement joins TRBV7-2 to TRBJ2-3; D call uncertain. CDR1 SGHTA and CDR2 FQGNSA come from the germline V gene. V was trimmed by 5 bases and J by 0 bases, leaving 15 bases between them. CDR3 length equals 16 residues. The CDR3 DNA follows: TGTGCCAGCAGCCCCTGGGCCACGCAAAGCACAGATACGCAGTATTTT. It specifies CASSPWATQSTDTQYF.

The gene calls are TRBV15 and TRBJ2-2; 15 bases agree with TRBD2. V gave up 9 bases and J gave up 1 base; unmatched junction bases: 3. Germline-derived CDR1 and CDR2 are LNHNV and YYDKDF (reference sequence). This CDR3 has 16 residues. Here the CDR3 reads CATGTSGGKNTGELFF. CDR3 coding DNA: TGTGCCACAGGGACTAGCGGGGGGAAGAACACCGGGGAGCTGTTTTTT.

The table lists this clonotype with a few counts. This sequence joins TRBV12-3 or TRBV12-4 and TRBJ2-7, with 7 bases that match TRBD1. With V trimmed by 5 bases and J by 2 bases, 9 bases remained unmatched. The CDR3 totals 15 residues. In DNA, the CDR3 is TGTGCCAGCAGTCCACAGGGGCCAGGCACCTACGAGCAGTACTTC. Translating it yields CASSPQGPGTYEQYF.

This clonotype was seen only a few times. The CDR3 loop is CASSRLAGVRSTRNEQFF. The CDR3 DNA reads as TGTGCCAGCAGTCGACTAGCGGGGGTCAGAAGTACACGGAATGAGCAGTTCTTC. The rearrangement joins TRBV5-6 to TRBJ2-1, with TRBD2 matching over 12 bases. The CDR3 contains 18 residues. Germline V gene data show CDR1 as SGHDT and CDR2 as YYEEEE. V lost 5 bases, J lost 7 bases, and 16 bases stayed unmatched.